The 25 T cell receptor beta chains listed next were all sequenced from one sample in a study of blood T cell repertoires in COVID-19. Libraries were prepared by immunoSEQ multiplex PCR; TCRdb keeps only in-frame clonotypes and omits some of them. The sample has about 240,000 clones, 85% to 90% seen once. Source material: PBMCs or T cells enriched from blood (not recorded which). The receptors shown here come from a woman younger than 45 who had recovered from COVID-19.

The chain uses TRBV5-4 and TRBJ1-2, with unresolved D. The CDR3 spans 15 residues. V gave up 1 base and J gave up 2 bases, with 12 bases separating them. The V gene's germline CDR1 is SGHNT and CDR2 YYREEE (reference sequence). Written as DNA, the CDR3 is TGTGCCAGCAGCTTGCAGTTGGGCCTGAACTATGGCTACACCTTC. Translation gives CASSLQLGLNYGYTF.

This clone was detected only a few times. This chain uses TRBV5-4 with TRBJ2-1; maybe TRBD2 (5 bases). Trimming took 4 bases from V and 0 from J, leaving 11 bases between them. In germline, CDR1 is SGHNT, CDR2 YYREEE (reference sequence). CDR3 length: 15 amino acids. In nucleotides, the CDR3 is TGTGCCAGCAGCCCGGACTCTAGCTCCTACAATGAGCAGTTCTTC. Its protein is CASSPDSSSYNEQFF.

The chain links TRBV24-1 to TRBJ2-3; tentative D call: TRBD1 (5 bases). V shed 3 bases and J shed 1 base, with 16 bases lying between them. Germline V lookup: CDR1 KGHDR, CDR2 SFDVKD. CDR3 length equals 17 residues. In DNA, the CDR3 is TGTGCCACCAGTGATCCGGTGGGGCGATTTGGCACAGATACGCAGTATTTT. Protein sequence: CATSDPVGRFGTDTQYF.

The chain couples TRBV7-8 to TRBJ1-1, with D tentatively TRBD1 (5 bases). Trimming took 2 bases from V and 1 from J, leaving 14 bases between them. Germline CDR1 reads SGHVS; CDR2 reads FQNEAQ. This CDR3 has 16 amino acids. The CDR3 loop reads CASSLRGGATNTEAFF. CDR3 nucleotide sequence: TGTGCCAGCAGCTTAAGGGGAGGGGCGACGAACACTGAAGCTTTCTTT.

The V gene is TRBV4-3, the J gene TRBJ1-4; D ambiguous. The CDR3 extends over 19 amino acids. Germline CDR1 and CDR2: LGHNA and YSLEER. V shed 2 bases and J shed 7 bases, with 26 bases lying between them. CDR3 nucleotide sequence: TGCGCCAGCAGCCAACCTTCCGCGGGAGGGAGGGTCGGTAGTGAAAAACTGTTTTTT. Amino acids: CASSQPSAGGRVGSEKLFF.

The chain carries TRBV16 and TRBJ1-1; D unresolved. Trimming took 0 bases from V and 0 from J, leaving 11 bases between them. The V gene's germline CDR1 is KGHSY and CDR2 FQNENV. This CDR3 region has 16 residues. CDR3 loop: CASSQSEPYMNTEAFF. The CDR3 nucleotides are TGTGCCAGCAGCCAATCAGAGCCCTATATGAACACTGAAGCTTTCTTT.

V is TRBV5-1 and J is TRBJ2-7; D may be TRBD1 (6 bases). The germline gives CDR1 SGHRS, CDR2 YFSETQ. With 4 bases removed from V and 2 bases from J, the gap between germline ends came to 13 bases. The CDR3 has 14 residues. The CDR3 nucleotides are TGCGCCAGCAGCCCAGGGACACCAACCTACGAGCAGTACTTC. It specifies CASSPGTPTYEQYF.

Concerning this clone: At one boundary the junction diverges from the germline segment, which might be a read error. The V call is TRBV6-8, the J call TRBJ1-2, with D possibly TRBD1 on 6 matching bases. Germline V gives CDR1 MNHGY, CDR2 SAAAGT. The CDR3 is 13 amino acids. As DNA, the CDR3 is TGTGCCAGCAGAAGCGCACAGGGTTTCGATGACGGGTTC. It translates to CASRSAQGFDDGF.

The V and J genes are TRBV7-9 and TRBJ2-1, with 10 bases matching TRBD2. V lost 3 bases and J lost 9; bases outside the gene matches: 8. The germline V gene encodes CDR1 SEHNR and CDR2 FQNEAQ (reference sequence). CDR3 length equals 15 residues. The CDR3 reads CASSLGGAGGGEQFF. For the CDR3, the DNA is TGTGCCAGCAGCTTGGGCGGAGCGGGAGGGGGTGAGCAGTTCTTC.

This clone was found a few times. The chain uses TRBV30 and TRBJ2-2; the D gene is possibly TRBD2 (5 bases). This CDR3 is built from 13 residues. Between the trimmed V and J ends, which lost 2 bases and 7 bases, there was a span of 11 bases. The germline CDR1 and CDR2 sequences are GTSNPN and SVGIG (reference sequence). The CDR3 loop is CAWSRVEGGELFF. In DNA form, the CDR3 reads TGTGCCTGGAGTAGAGTAGAGGGCGGGGAGCTGTTTTTT.

The chain joins TRBV28 to TRBJ1-2; 7 bases fit TRBD1. This CDR3 region has 13 residues. The germline CDR1 and CDR2 sequences are MDHEN and SYDVKM. With V trimmed by 5 bases and J by 4 bases, 4 bases remained unmatched. CDR3 in DNA: TGTGCCAGCAGTAAGGGGGCAAGCTATGGCTACACCTTC. This translates into CASSKGASYGYTF.

The rearrangement links TRBV18 to TRBJ2-1; no clear D. Trimming cost V 3 bases and J 6 bases, with 15 bases left between them. Germline loops: CDR1 KGHSH, CDR2 LQKENI. The CDR3 covers 15 residues. The CDR3: CASSPVSGPSNEQFF. DNA for the CDR3: TGTGCCAGCTCACCGGTCTCAGGCCCGTCCAATGAGCAGTTCTTC.

The chain uses TRBV28 and TRBJ2-1; no clear D gene. The CDR3 is 11 residues long. Germline CDR1 and CDR2: MDHEN and SYDVKM. V lost 7 bases and J 5 bases, leaving 6 bases between the germline ends. The CDR3 DNA is TGTGCCAGCACGGTAAACAATGAGCAGTTCTTC. Its protein product is CASTVNNEQFF.

The chain is built from TRBV7-2 and TRBJ2-7; no clear D. The length of the CDR3 is 12 residues. The ends were cut back, 3 bases at V and 4 bases at J, with 7 bases in the middle. Germline V gives CDR1 SGHTA, CDR2 FQGNSA. The CDR3 sequence is CASSLSRYEQYF. In DNA, the CDR3 is TGTGCCAGCAGCTTGAGTAGATACGAGCAGTACTTC.

The CDR3 sequence: CASSQGFVTGSYGYGYTF. The CDR3 nucleotides are TGTGCCAGCAGCCAAGGATTCGTGACAGGGTCGTATGGCTATGGCTACACCTTC. This chain connects TRBV3-1 (or the pseudogene TRBV3-2) to TRBJ1-2, with 7 bases fitting TRBD1. Germline lookup yields CDR1 LGHDT and CDR2 YNNKEL (reference sequence). The CDR3 sequence is 18 residues long. V was clipped by 1 base and J by 4 bases; unmatched bases: 15.

The chain couples TRBV30 to TRBJ1-2; 9 bases are a match to TRBD1. Germline V gives CDR1 GTSNPN, CDR2 SVGIG (reference sequence). Losses at the gene ends were 1 base for V and 9 bases for J; bases not matched to a gene: 9. The CDR3 consists of 14 residues. The CDR3 spells CAWSAIVTGGSYTF. CDR3 sequence (DNA): TGTGCCTGGAGTGCCATCGTGACAGGGGGAAGCTACACCTTC.

V is TRBV2 and J is TRBJ1-5, with 7 bases fitting TRBD1. The V and J ends lost 4 bases and 6 bases, in that order; junction bases with no gene match: 6. Germline lookup yields CDR1 SNHLY and CDR2 FYNNEI. This CDR3 spans 14 amino acids. The chain's CDR3 is CASSGQGHSQPQHF. As DNA, the CDR3 is TGTGCCAGCAGTGGACAGGGTCATAGTCAGCCCCAGCATTTT.

The CDR3 reads CAWSGGGPNTEAFF. CDR3 sequence (DNA): TGTGCCTGGAGTGGAGGAGGGCCGAACACTGAAGCTTTCTTT. The chain joins TRBV30 to TRBJ1-1, with D unresolved. The V end was cut by 1 base, the J end by 1 base, with 10 bases between. CDR1 and CDR2 from the germline V gene are GTSNPN and SVGIG (reference sequence). The CDR3 has 14 amino acids.

This clone occurred once. The V call is TRBV30, the J call TRBJ2-1, with a weak D call TRBD2 (5 bases). CDR3 length equals 16 residues. V was cut by 2 bases and J by 10 bases, with 24 bases left in between. In germline, CDR1 is GTSNPN, CDR2 SVGIG (reference sequence). DNA for the CDR3: TGTGCCTGGAGTTCTCGGATGAGCGGTTCGTCACTCGAGCAGTTCTTC. The encoded protein is CAWSSRMSGSSLEQFF.

This chain links TRBV12-5 with TRBJ2-3, with 7 bases that match TRBD1. Germline assignment: CDR1 LGHNT and CDR2 FRNRAP. There are 16 residues in the CDR3. The ends lost 6 bases at V and 1 base at J; junction bases unmatched: 10. The CDR3 is CASGHTGVARTDTQYF. In DNA form, the CDR3 reads TGTGCTAGTGGCCATACAGGGGTAGCACGCACAGATACGCAGTATTTT.

V usage is TRBV5-3 and J usage is TRBJ2-2; 9 bases align to TRBD2. TRBV5-3 counts as an open reading frame of uncertain function. Trimming cost V 0 bases and J 3 bases; bases outside gene matches: 9. CDR3 length: 18 residues. CDR3 in amino acids: CARSLDKSGRWDTGELFF. CDR3 nucleotides: TGTGCCAGAAGCTTGGATAAAAGCGGGAGGTGGGACACCGGGGAGCTGTTTTTT.

Written as DNA, the CDR3 is TGTGCCAGCAGCTTAGCGGTGGGGGGACAGGGGGCCTCAGGGAGGAACATTCAGTACTTC. This translates into CASSLAVGGQGASGRNIQYF. The V gene is TRBV7-2, the J gene TRBJ2-4, with 12 bases that match TRBD1. Germline V gene data show CDR1 as SGHTA and CDR2 as FQGNSA. Trimming removed 0 bases from V and 7 bases from J; junction bases left unmatched: 16. This CDR3 has 20 amino acids.

This clone was recorded only once. The genes are TRBV3-1 (or the pseudogene TRBV3-2) and TRBJ1-2; possibly TRBD1 for D (5 bases). CDR1 is LGHDT and CDR2 is YNNKEL in the germline V gene (reference sequence). V shed 0 bases and J shed 8 bases, with 22 bases lying between them. The CDR3 is made up of 17 amino acids. The CDR3 DNA reads as TGTGCCAGCAGCCAAGATATTTCAGGGCCCTCTCGGGGGGGCTACACCTTC. This codes for CASSQDISGPSRGGYTF.

V and J are TRBV12-3 or TRBV12-4 and TRBJ1-5; no firm D call. This CDR3 has 13 amino acids. With 3 bases removed from V and 6 bases from J, the gap between germline ends came to 9 bases. The CDR3 reads CASSLAGAQPQHF. In DNA form, the CDR3 reads TGTGCCAGCAGTTTGGCGGGAGCTCAGCCCCAGCATTTT.

This chain joins TRBV10-3 and TRBJ1-2; 10 bases map to TRBD1. Germline lookup yields CDR1 ENHRY and CDR2 SYGVKD. There are 16 residues in the CDR3. Trimming took 6 bases from V and 3 from J; bases not matched to a gene: 10. The CDR3 spells CAISAHGTGVYYGYTF. Written as DNA, the CDR3 is TGTGCCATCAGCGCTCATGGGACAGGGGTATACTATGGCTACACCTTC.